Each of the 20 T cell receptor beta chains below was sequenced from the same sample in a study of T cells after yellow fever vaccination. TCRdb reprocessed the 5' RACE reads via MiXCR and lists one record per CDR3 protein. This repertoire shows approximately 510,000 distinct CDR3 sequences, less than 25% found once; its top ten account for about 16%. The sample was PBMCs, taken roughly 23 days after the first yellow fever vaccination. The source of these receptors is a young man who received the YFV17D yellow fever vaccine.

This clonotype appeared a few times. The chain links TRBV28 to TRBJ2-5; D remains unclear. Germline CDR1 reads MDHEN; CDR2 reads SYDVKM. Deletions cut 0 bases from V and 3 bases from J, with 5 bases between. This CDR3 contains 13 residues. DNA of the CDR3: TGTGCCAGCAGTTTATGGCCGAAAGAGACCCAGTACTTC. Translating gives CASSLWPKETQYF.

The CDR3 sequence is CSAIATPRDTQYF. CDR3 DNA sequence: TGCAGTGCTATTGCTACCCCACGAGATACGCAGTATTTT. The chain carries TRBV20-1 and TRBJ2-3, with unresolved D. CDR3 length: 13 residues. The germline gives CDR1 DFQATT, CDR2 SNEGSKA (reference sequence). The ends were cut back, 4 bases at V and 5 bases at J, with 13 bases in the middle.

This clonotype was seen a handful of times. The rearrangement uses TRBV4-1 and TRBJ2-5; 9 nucleotides align to TRBD2. Germline V gives CDR1 MGHRA, CDR2 YSYEKL. This CDR3 region has 17 residues. V was pared by 1 base and J by 3 bases, with 9 bases of the junction left unmatched. The CDR3 coding sequence is TGCGCCAGCAGCCAAGGGGGTAGCGGGGGATCTGAAGAGACCCAGTACTTC. It is translated as CASSQGGSGGSEETQYF.

This clonotype was counted only a few times. The chain employs TRBV5-6 and TRBJ2-1; a possible D gene is TRBD1 (5 bases). Germline CDR1 reads SGHDT; CDR2 reads YYEEEE. This CDR3 comprises 13 residues. Trimming cost V 5 bases and J 3 bases, with 9 bases left between them. The chain's CDR3 is CASRRTNYNEQFF. In DNA, the CDR3 is TGTGCCAGCAGGCGGACAAACTACAATGAGCAGTTCTTC.

There are many counts of this clonotype. CDR3 bases: TGCGCCAGCAGCATGGGACTAGTGAGTGGAGAGACCCAGTACTTC. Protein product: CASSMGLVSGETQYF. The chain is built from TRBV5-1 and TRBJ2-5; 8 nucleotides line up with TRBD2. V lost 4 bases and J lost 4; bases outside the gene matches: 9. Germline V gene sequence: CDR1 SGHRS, CDR2 YFSETQ. The CDR3 covers 15 residues.

V and J are TRBV28 and TRBJ2-7; no reliable D call. CDR1 and CDR2 from the germline V gene are MDHEN and SYDVKM. CDR3 length equals 14 residues. The V end lost 3 bases, the J end lost 3 bases, and 12 bases lay between the germline ends. As DNA, the CDR3 is TGTGCCAGCAGTTTCTATTCACAAATCTACGAGCAGTACTTC. It is translated as CASSFYSQIYEQYF.

This clonotype was seen ten or more times. This chain uses TRBV5-1 with TRBJ1-2; D possibly corresponds to TRBD1 (5 bases). The V gene's germline CDR1 is SGHRS and CDR2 YFSETQ. The CDR3 has 12 residues. V was trimmed by 0 bases and J by 8 bases, leaving 8 bases between them. In DNA form, the CDR3 reads TGCGCCAGCAGCTTGGAGGGGCTCGGCTACACCTTC. This codes for CASSLEGLGYTF.

There are a few counts of this clonotype. The chain is built from TRBV4-2 and TRBJ2-5; 7 nucleotides align to TRBD2. In germline, CDR1 is LGHNA, CDR2 YNFKEQ. V lost 1 base, J lost 5 bases, and 7 bases stayed unmatched. The CDR3 is 15 residues long. The CDR3 bases are TGTGCCAGCAGCCAAGGGGTCCAGCGGGGCGAGACCCAGTACTTC. Protein: CASSQGVQRGETQYF.

For the CDR3, the DNA is TGCAGTGCTATCGGGGTCGGGAGGGAAGCTTTCTTT. The encoded protein is CSAIGVGREAFF. The genes are TRBV20-1 and TRBJ1-1; D remains ambiguous. The CDR3 covers 12 residues. Trimming removed 4 bases from V and 8 bases from J, with 14 bases in between. Germline CDR1 is DFQATT and CDR2 is SNEGSKA (reference sequence).

The V call is TRBV20-1, the J call TRBJ1-1; 7 bases match TRBD1. V lost 1 base and J lost 2; bases outside the gene matches: 7. The germline V gene has CDR1 DFQATT and CDR2 SNEGSKA (reference sequence). The CDR3 length is 15 residues. The CDR3 sequence is CSARGRQGLNTEAFF. In DNA, the CDR3 is TGCAGTGCTAGAGGTAGACAGGGTCTAAACACTGAAGCTTTCTTT.

This clonotype has just a few counts. V usage is TRBV7-2 and J usage is TRBJ1-1; D is unclear. The CDR3 is 16 residues long. Per germline, CDR1 SGHTA and CDR2 FQGNSA. The V end was cut by 1 base, the J end by 2 bases, with 14 bases between. CDR3 sequence: CASSLDGALPNTEAFF. The CDR3 nucleotides read TGTGCCAGCAGCTTAGATGGCGCGTTACCCAACACTGAAGCTTTCTTT.

This clonotype has more than one count but fewer than ten. This chain connects TRBV7-8 to TRBJ2-4; tentatively, D is TRBD1 or TRBD2 (6 bases each). Germline-derived CDR1 and CDR2 are SGHVS and FQNEAQ. V lost 2 bases, J lost 1 base, and 12 bases lay in between. The CDR3 runs 16 residues. CDR3 sequence (DNA): TGTGCCAGCAGCTTAAAGTGGGGGGCGGCCAAAAACATTCAGTACTTC. This encodes CASSLKWGAAKNIQYF.

The chain links TRBV20-1 to TRBJ2-1; D remains ambiguous. Trimming pared 2 bases from V and 2 bases from J, leaving 4 bases between. Germline assignment: CDR1 DFQATT and CDR2 SNEGSKA (reference sequence). This CDR3 contains 12 residues. CDR3 sequence reads: CSARITYNEQFF. CDR3 nucleotides: TGCAGTGCTAGAATTACCTACAATGAGCAGTTCTTC.

V usage is TRBV27 and J usage is TRBJ1-5; 9 positions agree with TRBD1. The CDR3 has 15 amino acids. Germline values: CDR1 MNHEY, CDR2 SMNVEV (reference sequence). After removal of 6 bases from V and 6 bases from J, the junction contained 9 bases not matched to a gene. CDR3 sequence (DNA): TGTGCCAGCAGGTCACAGGGGGCCATGAGTCAGCCCCAGCATTTT. It codes for CASRSQGAMSQPQHF.

The sample holds a few counts of this clonotype. This chain links TRBV4-1 with TRBJ2-2; 10 bases align to TRBD2. The V gene end was trimmed by 2 bases and the J gene end by 2 bases; junction bases not matched to a gene: 5. The germline V gene encodes CDR1 MGHRA and CDR2 YSYEKL. The CDR3 runs 17 residues. The CDR3 sequence: CASSQPTSGANTGELFF. The CDR3 DNA reads as TGCGCCAGCAGCCAACCCACTAGCGGGGCTAACACCGGGGAGCTGTTTTTT.

The chain joins TRBV20-1 to TRBJ1-1; 9 positions match TRBD1. There are 14 residues in the CDR3. With V trimmed by 6 bases and J by 1 base, 6 bases remained unmatched. Per germline, CDR1 DFQATT and CDR2 SNEGSKA (reference sequence). CDR3 region: CSAPGTGSNTEAFF. The CDR3 DNA follows: TGCAGTGCCCCCGGGACAGGGTCGAACACTGAAGCTTTCTTT.

This clonotype came up a few times. The chain couples TRBV29-1 to TRBJ1-5; D is possibly TRBD1 (5 bases). CDR3 length: 12 residues. Germline CDR1 and CDR2: SQVTM and ANQGSEA. V lost 4 bases to trimming and J lost 4 bases, with 8 bases between them. The CDR3 nucleotides read TGCAGCGTTGTGCAGGGTAATCAGCCCCAGCATTTT. It codes for CSVVQGNQPQHF.

This clonotype was found a few times. This rearrangement joins TRBV6-2 or TRBV6-3 to TRBJ2-1, with a weak D call TRBD1 (6 bases). In germline, CDR1 is MNHEY, CDR2 SVGEGT. The CDR3 contains 16 residues. The germline V and J ends were trimmed by 2 bases and 0 bases, with 11 bases remaining between them. CDR3 sequence (DNA): TGTGCCAGCAGTTACAACAGGGTTAGCTCCTACAATGAGCAGTTCTTC. This gives the protein CASSYNRVSSYNEQFF.

This clonotype has a handful of counts. J is TRBJ1-6 and V is TRBV7-2; the D gene is possibly TRBD1 (6 bases). The V end lost 6 bases, the J end lost 5 bases, and 14 bases lay between the germline ends. Germline V lookup: CDR1 SGHTA, CDR2 FQGNSA. This CDR3 has 15 residues. The CDR3 DNA reads TGTGCCAGCAGGGGTATCGGACAGAATAATTCACCCCTCCACTTT. Its translation: CASRGIGQNNSPLHF. The whole variable domain, remainder taken from reference TRBV7-2 and TRBJ1-6, is GAGVSQSPSNKVTEKGKDVELRCDPISGHTALYWYRQSLGQGLEFLIYFQGNSAPDKSGLPSDRFSAERTGGSVSTLTIQRTQQEDSAVYLCASRGIGQNNSPLHFGNGTRLTVT.

The genes are TRBV4-3 and TRBJ2-1, with TRBD2 identical over 10 bases. The trim removed 3 bases at V and 7 bases at J, leaving 9 bases unmatched. This CDR3 is 16 amino acids long. From germline, CDR1 is LGHNA and CDR2 YSLEER. The CDR3 here is CASSQRTSGLFNEQFF. The CDR3 DNA follows: TGCGCCAGCAGCCAGAGGACTAGCGGCTTATTTAATGAGCAGTTCTTC.